A single sample is the source of the 10 T cell receptor beta chains below, sequenced in a study of T-cell reconstitution after alpha-beta-depleted transplantation in children. A library of TCRbeta sequences, prepared with unique molecular identifiers, was generated. Via MiXCR, TCRdb re-called the PCR reads, giving one row per CDR3 protein. This table holds about 110,000 distinct CDR3 sequences, 5% to 7% found once. The sample here was PBMCs, mostly from graft donor cells, taken 360 days after TCRalphabeta/CD19-depleted stem cell transplant. These receptors were taken from a male patient between 2 and 10 years old who had a stem cell transplant for acute lymphoblastic leukemia, so the T cells may come from the graft donor.

This clonotype was picked up a small number of times. The genes are TRBV4-2 and TRBJ2-2; 7 bases match TRBD2. The CDR3 covers 16 residues. Losses at the gene ends were 0 bases for V and 5 bases for J; bases not matched to a gene: 6. Germline values: CDR1 LGHNA, CDR2 YNFKEQ. The CDR3 is CASSQDQRDKTGELFF. DNA for the CDR3: TGTGCCAGCAGCCAAGATCAGCGGGATAAGACCGGGGAGCTGTTTTTT.

This clonotype was observed many times. The chain employs TRBV29-1 and TRBJ2-7; D remains ambiguous. CDR1 and CDR2 (germline): SQVTM, ANQGSEA. The V end was cut by 6 bases, the J end by 6 bases, with 15 bases between. This CDR3 spans 12 amino acids. In DNA, the CDR3 is TGCAGCGTGGTAGGCGGCATTGGCGAGCAGTACTTC. Protein sequence: CSVVGGIGEQYF.

Here the CDR3 reads CAISEQGTDEKLFF. The CDR3 DNA is TGTGCCATCAGTGAACAGGGAACCGACGAAAAACTGTTTTTT. The genes are TRBV10-3 and TRBJ1-4; tentative D call: TRBD1 (6 bases). V dropped 3 bases and J dropped 8 bases, with 13 bases sitting between them. Per germline, CDR1 ENHRY and CDR2 SYGVKD. The CDR3 spans 14 residues.

There are many counts of this clonotype. This chain joins TRBV6-5 and TRBJ1-4, with a tentative D call TRBD1 (5 bases). This CDR3 is built from 16 residues. V was shortened by 1 base and J by 0 bases, with 9 bases between the two germline ends. The V gene's germline CDR1 is MNHEY and CDR2 SVGAGI. The CDR3 DNA reads TGTGCCAGCAGTTACTGGGGGGGGGCAACTAATGAAAAACTGTTTTTT. Translated: CASSYWGGATNEKLFF.

This clonotype has a count of ten or more. V is TRBV28 and J is TRBJ1-4; TRBD1 agrees at 8 bases. J lost 5 bases, V lost 3 bases, and 8 bases had no gene match. The CDR3 spans 16 residues. Germline loops: CDR1 MDHEN, CDR2 SYDVKM. The DNA of the CDR3 is TGTGCCAGCAGTTTCGGGCAGGGGGCTTCCAATGAAAAACTGTTTTTT. It specifies CASSFGQGASNEKLFF.

This clonotype was seen at least ten times. The chain recombines TRBV15 with TRBJ1-1; tentative D call: TRBD1 (6 bases). Germline loops: CDR1 LNHNV, CDR2 YYDKDF (reference sequence). V gave up 0 bases and J gave up 10 bases, with 12 bases separating them. The CDR3 is 13 amino acids. The CDR3 sequence: CATSRDLQGSAFF. For the CDR3, the DNA is TGTGCCACCAGCAGAGACCTACAGGGATCAGCTTTCTTT.

By share, this clonotype ranks as medium-sized. This chain joins TRBV6-5 and TRBJ2-2; 7 nucleotides align to TRBD1. Germline values: CDR1 MNHEY, CDR2 SVGAGI. The CDR3 has 14 amino acids. The trim removed 5 bases at V and 5 bases at J, leaving 5 bases unmatched. The CDR3 coding sequence is TGTGCCAGCAGTCTTGACAGGGCTACCGGGGAGCTGTTTTTT. Translating it yields CASSLDRATGELFF.

This clonotype showed up just a few times. This chain connects TRBV4-3 to TRBJ2-5; 8 bases align to TRBD2. The trim removed 0 bases at V and 2 bases at J, leaving 2 bases unmatched. The CDR3 contains 15 residues. CDR1 and CDR2 from the germline V gene are LGHNA and YSLEER. CDR3 loop: CASSQDRGGQETQYF. As DNA, the CDR3 is TGCGCCAGCAGCCAAGATCGGGGGGGACAAGAGACCCAGTACTTC.

This clonotype was observed at least ten times. The chain couples TRBV13 to TRBJ1-1; no definite D call. Trimming took off 0 bases at V and 4 bases at J, with 3 bases between the two ends. The germline V gene has CDR1 PRHDT and CDR2 FYEKMQ (reference sequence). CDR3 size: 12 residues. CDR3: CASSLGPTEAFF. CDR3 in DNA: TGTGCCAGCAGCTTAGGGCCCACTGAAGCTTTCTTT.

The rearrangement uses TRBV10-1 and TRBJ2-2; possibly TRBD2 for D (6 bases). CDR1 is WNHNN and CDR2 is SYGVQD in the germline V gene (reference sequence). The CDR3 loop spans 16 amino acids. Trimming removed 0 bases at V and 3 bases at J, with 11 bases between. The CDR3 bases are TGCGCCAGCAGTGAGTCTGCCGGGGGATACACCGGGGAGCTGTTTTTT. Its translation: CASSESAGGYTGELFF.